A few counts support the clone carrying this T cell receptor (beta chain). The antigen remains undetermined. These data belong to a study of early T cells in non-severe SARS-CoV-2 infection. One entry per CDR3 protein results from TCRdb running MiXCR on the 5' RACE reads. The repertoire holds more than 30,000 distinct CDR3 sequences, around 6.1% seen once, with 20% to 30% in the top ten. Broader study findings: Matching results from VDJdb favored anti-spike CD8 responses, leaving private and CD4 specificities undetected.

Per germline, CDR1 SGHRS and CDR2 YFSETQ. This CDR3 is 14 amino acids long. The V end was cut by 3 bases, the J end by 0 bases, with 10 bases between. Sample: whole blood. This chain links TRBV5-1 with TRBJ2-7; no definite D call. The TCR comes from an adult who was a healthcare worker with PCR-confirmed SARS-CoV-2 infection or an uninfected control (not recorded which). CDR3 nucleotide sequence: TGCGCCAGCAGCTCCTCCACGTTCTCCTACGAGCAGTACTTC. Translation: CASSSSTFSYEQYF.